This paragraph reports one T cell receptor beta chain. V shed 6 bases and J shed 8 bases, with 19 bases lying between them. CDR3 length: 14 amino acids. Germline V CDR1 and CDR2: SQVTM, ANQGSEA. CD45RO-negative cells were positively selected for CCR7, leaving out terminally differentiated effector memory CD45RA+ cells. Genomic DNA of every subset was divided equally among multiple immunoSEQ plates. This table comes from immunoSEQ multiplex PCR, and its TCRdb copy is limited to in-frame clones, with some not included. Of a few million clones listed, around 93% are singletons. The entry originates in a study of shared clonotypes between healthy human individuals.

V usage is TRBV29-1 and J usage is TRBJ1-4; D is unclear. Specimen: naive CD8+ T cells from PBMCs. The receptor was derived from a man in his late teens or twenties in good health. Some clones in this sample may be carry-over from other donors' samples. DNA of the CDR3: TGCAGCGTAGCTCCGTTGGGAGGAGGCGAAAAACTGTTTTTT. It specifies CSVAPLGGGEKLFF.